The clone carrying this T cell receptor (beta chain) was observed a few times. The data were taken from a study of neurological immune-mediated disorders. TCRdb ran MiXCR on the 5' RACE reads and lists one entry per CDR3 protein. Of roughly 100,000 distinct CDR3 sequences in the sample, around 3.5% are singletons; the top ten hold 2.5% to 3%. CDR3 length: 17 amino acids. Germline V gene data show CDR1 as MNHEY and CDR2 as SVGAGI. Losses at the gene ends were 0 bases for V and 2 bases for J; bases not matched to a gene: 6. The sequenced sample was PBMCs. The sequence was collected from a woman aged 45-65 years with multiple sclerosis. The V gene is TRBV6-5, the J gene TRBJ2-3; TRBD1 agrees at 9 bases. Here the CDR3 reads CASSYSPGQGSTDTQYF. The CDR3 DNA reads TGTGCCAGCAGTTACTCGCCCGGACAGGGGTCCACAGATACGCAGTATTTT.